The 10 T cell receptor beta chains below come from one sample, sequenced in a study of blood T cell repertoires in COVID-19. The table came from immunoSEQ multiplex PCR; TCRdb's copy has only in-frame clones and leaves some out. In the table there are nearly 95,000 clones, 87% of which are singletons. The sample was peripheral blood. These receptors all come from a woman older than 75 with acute or convalescent COVID-19.

The chain is built from TRBV3-1 (or the pseudogene TRBV3-2) and TRBJ2-7, with 11 bases lining up with TRBD2. This CDR3 has 15 residues. The ends lost 1 base at V and 3 bases at J; junction bases unmatched: 2. Germline CDR1 reads LGHDT; CDR2 reads YNNKEL (reference sequence). CDR3 sequence (DNA): TGTGCCAGCAGCCAAGCCGGGACTAGCGGCTACGAGCAGTACTTC. It translates to CASSQAGTSGYEQYF.

The chain carries TRBV11-2 and TRBJ2-2, with D perhaps TRBD1 (5 bases). Germline CDR1 reads SGHAT; CDR2 reads FQNNGV. V was clipped by 5 bases and J by 1 base, with 8 bases between them. This CDR3 contains 14 residues. The CDR3 DNA follows: TGTGCCAGCAGCCTCGACAGGAACACCGGGGAGCTGTTTTTT. Its protein is CASSLDRNTGELFF.

V is TRBV9 and J is TRBJ2-7; possible D gene TRBD2, 7 bases. The CDR3 is 15 amino acids. Germline V lookup: CDR1 SGDLS, CDR2 YYNGEE. V lost 0 bases, J lost 3 bases, and 13 bases lay in between. Here the CDR3 DNA reads TGTGCCAGCAGCGTAGCGGCGGGGGCCCACTACGAGCAGTACTTC. Translating it yields CASSVAAGAHYEQYF.

A few counts support this clone. The rearrangement links TRBV6-6 to TRBJ2-2; possibly TRBD2 for D (5 bases). Germline lookup yields CDR1 MNHNY and CDR2 SVGAGI (reference sequence). V shed 4 bases and J shed 7 bases, with 10 bases lying between them. This CDR3 is built from 13 residues. CDR3 sequence: CASSWYRDGELFF. The CDR3 DNA follows: TGTGCCAGCAGTTGGTACCGGGACGGGGAGCTGTTTTTT.

J is TRBJ1-5 and V is TRBV7-9; TRBD1 aligns across 7 bases. The CDR3 runs 13 residues. J gave up 6 bases and V 5 bases, and 4 bases lay outside the gene matches. Germline CDR1 is SEHNR and CDR2 is FQNEAQ (reference sequence). As DNA, the CDR3 is TGTGCCAGCAGCACAGGGGCGACTCAGCCCCAGCATTTT. Amino acid sequence: CASSTGATQPQHF.

A few counts support this clone. The rearrangement links TRBV6-6 to TRBJ2-5; the D gene is possibly TRBD1 (5 bases). Trimming removed 6 bases at V and 1 base at J, with 12 bases between. Germline V gene sequence: CDR1 MNHNY, CDR2 SVGAGI (reference sequence). This CDR3 has 14 residues. CDR3 sequence reads: CASSDSDTQETQYF. CDR3 DNA: TGTGCCAGCAGCGACAGCGATACCCAAGAGACCCAGTACTTC.

The V and J genes are TRBV5-1 and TRBJ2-3; D gene unclear. V gave up 2 bases and J gave up 0 bases, with 16 bases separating them. The CDR3 runs to 17 residues. From germline, CDR1 is SGHRS and CDR2 YFSETQ. CDR3 protein: CASSFWLGAESTDTQYF. CDR3 DNA: TGCGCCAGCAGCTTCTGGCTGGGTGCGGAGAGCACAGATACGCAGTATTTT.

The gene calls are TRBV21-1 and TRBJ2-1; the table's D call, TRBD2, was not checked against the DNA. TRBV21-1 is deemed a pseudogene. The CDR3 extends over 18 amino acids. CDR3 amino acids: CASSSRTSGGLAYNEQFF. In nucleotides, the CDR3 is TGTGCCAGCAGCTCCAGGACTAGCGGGGGCCTTGCCTACAATGAGCAGTTCTTC.

The chain carries TRBV6-1 and TRBJ2-2; TRBD2 aligns across 12 bases. The CDR3 is 17 residues long. The germline gives CDR1 MNHNS, CDR2 SASEGT. V was clipped by 4 bases and J by 6 bases; unmatched bases: 9. In nucleotides, the CDR3 is TGTGCCAGCAGTGCGGTTCTAGCGGGGGGGCGCGCCGGGGAGCTGTTTTTT. As protein: CASSAVLAGGRAGELFF.

This sequence joins TRBV12-3 or TRBV12-4 and TRBJ1-1; D call uncertain. V dropped 0 bases and J dropped 4 bases, with 3 bases sitting between them. The CDR3 runs to 12 residues. CDR3 bases: TGTGCCAGCAGTTTAGCCGGCACTGAAGCTTTCTTT. Its protein is CASSLAGTEAFF.